What follows are 26 T cell receptor beta chains derived from one specimen sequenced in a study of T cells in Graves' hyperthyroidism and ophthalmopathy. TCR beta CDR3 sequences were amplified from RNA transcripts. The TCR CDR3 first-round RT-PCR relied on the HTBI primer set. TCRdb called the multiplex PCR reads again in MiXCR, with one record for every CDR3 protein. The sample has over 500,000 distinct CDR3 sequences; around 16% are singletons. Specimen: blood. These receptors all come from a woman in her twenties or thirties with Graves' ophthalmopathy.

This clonotype showed up many times. This chain joins TRBV30 and TRBJ2-7; 11 positions match TRBD2. From germline, CDR1 is GTSNPN and CDR2 SVGIG (reference sequence). This CDR3 contains 13 residues. Germline trimming cut 2 bases from V and 4 bases from J; bases unmatched to any gene: 1. CDR3 DNA: TGTGCCTGGAGTACTAGCGGGAGTTACGAGCAGTACTTC. Protein: CAWSTSGSYEQYF.

In this sample, this clonotype turned up many times. V is TRBV2 and J is TRBJ2-1; 8 bases line up with TRBD2. This CDR3 has 13 amino acids. Germline-derived CDR1 and CDR2 are SNHLY and FYNNEI. Trimming cost V 8 bases and J 9 bases; bases outside gene matches: 9. The CDR3 loop reads CASHPRRGVEQFF. The DNA of the CDR3 is TGTGCCAGCCATCCCCGGCGGGGGGTTGAGCAGTTCTTC.

In its sample, this clonotype was seen a few times. The chain combines TRBV5-1 with TRBJ2-2, with TRBD2 identical over 9 bases. There are 17 residues in the CDR3. Trimming removed 3 bases from V and 0 bases from J; junction bases left unmatched: 6. The germline CDR1 and CDR2 sequences are SGHRS and YFSETQ. CDR3 loop: CASSSLAGGPNTGELFF. The CDR3 DNA reads TGCGCCAGCAGCTCCCTGGCGGGAGGGCCGAACACCGGGGAGCTGTTTTTT.

Many counts were recorded for this clonotype. The chain recombines TRBV5-1 with TRBJ2-7; 12 bases are a match to TRBD2. The CDR3 spans 16 residues. CDR1 is SGHRS and CDR2 is YFSETQ in the germline V gene. Trimming cost V 4 bases and J 4 bases; bases outside gene matches: 9. The CDR3 bases are TGCGCCAGCAGCGGATTAGGACTAGCGGGAAGTTACGAGCAGTACTTC. Translating it yields CASSGLGLAGSYEQYF.

There are a few counts of this clonotype. The chain employs TRBV4-3 and TRBJ1-4; a weak D match, TRBD1 (6 bases). This CDR3 has 18 residues. V gave up 4 bases and J gave up 2 bases, with 20 bases separating them. CDR1 is LGHNA and CDR2 is YSLEER in the germline V gene. CDR3 protein: CASSPYAPGVGTNEKLFF. In nucleotides, the CDR3 is TGCGCCAGCAGCCCATATGCCCCAGGGGTGGGGACTAATGAAAAACTGTTTTTT.

In its sample, this clonotype was seen a few times. This chain joins TRBV2 and TRBJ2-2; 10 bases are a match to TRBD2. Looked up from germline, CDR1 is SNHLY and CDR2 is FYNNEI. The CDR3 is made up of 15 amino acids. V was pared by 7 bases and J by 3 bases, with 5 bases of the junction left unmatched. CDR3 bases: TGTGCCAGCAAAGGACTAGCGGCCGACACCGGGGAGCTGTTTTTT. As protein: CASKGLAADTGELFF.

A remark on this clonotype: An end of the junction differs from the germline gene, which may be a read error. The chain employs TRBV6-6 and TRBJ2-2; TRBD2 might be the D (5 bases). The germline V gene has CDR1 MNHNY and CDR2 SVGAGI (reference sequence). This CDR3 spans 18 amino acids. The CDR3: CASSDSRERLSYTGELFF. In DNA form, the CDR3 reads TGTGCCAGCAGTGACTCGAGGGAGAGACTCTCTTACACCGGGGAGCTGTTTTTT.

Remarks on this clonotype: This may come from a read error, since a much larger clone is one base off. The CDR3 nucleotides are TGTGCCAGCAGCTTATTCCACACTGGCGGGAGGGCCAATGAGCAGTTCTTC. The encoded protein is CASSLFHTGGRANEQFF. The chain links TRBV7-2 to TRBJ2-1, with 9 bases matching TRBD2. V lost 2 bases to trimming and J lost 6 bases; unmatched junction nucleotides: 11. The CDR3 totals 17 residues. Germline loops: CDR1 SGHTA, CDR2 FQGNSA.

This clonotype has only a few counts. The rearrangement joins TRBV20-1 to TRBJ1-2, with 7 nucleotides matching TRBD1. The germline V gene has CDR1 DFQATT and CDR2 SNEGSKA (reference sequence). V was clipped by 5 bases and J by 2 bases; unmatched bases: 5. This CDR3 contains 13 residues. The chain's CDR3 is CSAHAQGNYGYTF. CDR3 bases: TGCAGTGCTCATGCACAGGGGAACTATGGCTACACCTTC.

This chain joins TRBV28 and TRBJ1-5; 9 bases are shared with TRBD1. With 8 bases clipped from V and 6 bases from J, the junction kept 14 bases outside the gene matches. The CDR3 is made up of 16 amino acids. CDR1 MDHEN and CDR2 SYDVKM come from the germline V gene. DNA of the CDR3: TGTGCCAGCCCCCCTCCGGGACAGGGCTTGGGTCAGCCCCAGCATTTT. Its translation: CASPPPGQGLGQPQHF. Using reference TRBV28 and TRBJ1-5 for the parts outside the CDR3, the full variable domain is DVKVTQSSRYLVKRTGEKVFLECVQDMDHENMFWYRQDPGLGLRLIYFSYDVKMKEKGDIPEGYSVSREKKERFSLILESASTNQTSMYLCASPPPGQGLGQPQHFGDGTRLSIL.

This clonotype was seen repeatedly, ten times or more. The genes are TRBV30 and TRBJ2-3; TRBD2 aligns across 7 bases. Germline CDR1 reads GTSNPN; CDR2 reads SVGIG (reference sequence). The CDR3 has 14 amino acids. The V gene end was trimmed by 3 bases and the J gene end by 0 bases; junction bases not matched to a gene: 3. This CDR3 is CAWRTAGSTDTQYF. The CDR3 DNA reads as TGTGCCTGGAGGACAGCGGGGAGCACAGATACGCAGTATTTT. The complete variable domain, with remaining parts taken from reference TRBV30 and TRBJ2-3, reads SQTIHQWPATLVQPVGSPLSLECTVEGTSNPNLYWYRQAAGRGLQLLFYSVGIGQISSEVPQNLSASRPQDRQFILSSKKLLLSDSGFYLCAWRTAGSTDTQYFGPGTRLTVL.

This clonotype was observed a handful of times. This chain connects TRBV19 to TRBJ2-1; TRBD2 matches 10 bases. There are 17 residues in the CDR3. Per germline, CDR1 LNHDA and CDR2 SQIVND (reference sequence). The trim removed 4 bases at V and 0 bases at J, leaving 6 bases unmatched. The CDR3 sequence: CASSTLAGARSYNEQFF. The CDR3 coding sequence is TGTGCCAGTAGTACCCTAGCGGGAGCTCGCTCCTACAATGAGCAGTTCTTC. Filled out from reference TRBV19 and TRBJ2-1, the complete variable domain reads DGGITQSPKYLFRKEGQNVTLSCEQNLNHDAMYWYRQDPGQGLRLIYYSQIVNDFQKGDIAEGYSVSREKKESFPLTVTSAQKNPTAFYLCASSTLAGARSYNEQFFGPGTRLTVL.

This rearrangement joins TRBV6-1 to TRBJ1-1; D ambiguous. V was shortened by 3 bases and J by 4 bases, with 15 bases between the two germline ends. Germline values: CDR1 MNHNS, CDR2 SASEGT. This CDR3 spans 15 amino acids. CDR3 DNA: TGTGCCAGCAGTGACGGACCGGGCAGAGGCACTGAAGCTTTCTTT. It is translated as CASSDGPGRGTEAFF.

This chain uses TRBV6-5 with TRBJ2-7; a possible D gene is TRBD2 (6 bases). This CDR3 is built from 14 residues. The germline gives CDR1 MNHEY, CDR2 SVGAGI. V lost 4 bases, J lost 5 bases, and 15 bases lay in between. In nucleotides, the CDR3 is TGTGCCAGCAGTTCGCGCGGGGAAAGGCACGAGCAGTACTTC. It codes for CASSSRGERHEQYF.

J is TRBJ1-1 and V is TRBV20-1; tentatively, D is TRBD1 (5 bases). The CDR3 extends over 11 amino acids. V lost 5 bases and J 1 base, leaving 5 bases between the germline ends. From germline, CDR1 is DFQATT and CDR2 SNEGSKA (reference sequence). The CDR3 protein is CSADRNTEAFF. The CDR3 coding sequence is TGCAGTGCTGACAGGAACACTGAAGCTTTCTTT.

This clonotype was counted at least ten times. This chain connects TRBV12-3 or TRBV12-4 to TRBJ1-6; 8 bases match TRBD1. Trimming took 6 bases from V and 7 from J; bases not matched to a gene: 8. The CDR3 sequence is 15 residues long. The CDR3 region has the DNA TGTGCCAGCAGAACCGACAGGGGAAAAAATTCACCCCTCCACTTT. As protein: CASRTDRGKNSPLHF.

In its sample, this clonotype was seen many times. This chain connects TRBV29-1 to TRBJ2-7, with 9 positions matching TRBD2. J gave up 2 bases and V 3 bases, and 2 bases lay outside the gene matches. Germline V gives CDR1 SQVTM, CDR2 ANQGSEA. The CDR3 spans 13 residues. DNA for the CDR3: TGCAGCGTTGAGCGGGAGGGAACCTACGAGCAGTACTTC. Translating gives CSVEREGTYEQYF.

This clonotype was seen more than once but under ten times. V usage is TRBV5-8 and J usage is TRBJ1-4; 9 nucleotides match TRBD1. Losses at the gene ends were 6 bases for V and 5 bases for J; bases not matched to a gene: 5. The CDR3 contains 14 residues. Per the germline V gene, CDR1 is SGHTS and CDR2 is YDEGEE. CDR3 nucleotides: TGTGCCAGCAACCCGGGACAGGGCAATGAAAAACTGTTTTTT. Amino acid sequence: CASNPGQGNEKLFF.

This clonotype was seen repeatedly, ten times or more. This chain uses TRBV28 with TRBJ2-5; maybe TRBD2 (6 bases). V lost 8 bases and J lost 5, with 21 bases in between. The length of the CDR3 is 15 residues. CDR1 is MDHEN and CDR2 is SYDVKM in the germline V gene. For the CDR3, the DNA is TGTGCCAGCCGAACCTTGGGGACTGCCGGGGAGACCCAGTACTTC. Its translation: CASRTLGTAGETQYF.

Comment on this clonotype: A single base separates this from a much larger clone, so it may be a read error. The chain couples TRBV10-1 to TRBJ2-5; 7 nucleotides line up with TRBD1. Germline loops: CDR1 WNHNN, CDR2 SYGVQD (reference sequence). CDR3 size: 13 residues. As DNA, the CDR3 is TGCGCCAGCAGTGAGGGACAGGAAGAGGCCCAGTACTTC. Amino acids: CASSEGQEEAQYF.

This clonotype was seen a handful of times. The chain joins TRBV7-2 to TRBJ1-3; D not certain. This CDR3 spans 14 amino acids. Trimming cost V 2 bases and J 1 base, with 6 bases left between them. Germline V lookup: CDR1 SGHTA, CDR2 FQGNSA. The CDR3 coding sequence is TGTGCCAGCAGCTTAAAGTCGTCTGGAAACACCATATATTTT. Translated: CASSLKSSGNTIYF.

This clonotype was counted at least ten times. The chain is built from TRBV2 and TRBJ1-5; TRBD1 matches 8 bases. CDR3 length: 15 residues. Germline values: CDR1 SNHLY, CDR2 FYNNEI. V shed 6 bases, J shed 7 bases, and the junction held 11 bases outside the gene matches. CDR3 bases: TGTGCCAGCAGGGAGTGGACAGGGCAGGAGCAGCCCCAGCATTTT. Translated: CASREWTGQEQPQHF.

This clonotype was seen at least ten times. The chain recombines TRBV2 with TRBJ2-1, with TRBD2 identical over 7 bases. The CDR3 has 13 residues. Germline-derived CDR1 and CDR2 are SNHLY and FYNNEI. J lost 7 bases, V lost 6 bases, and 6 bases had no gene match. Written as DNA, the CDR3 is TGTGCCAGCAGCCCTTGGCGGGGGAATGAGCAGTTCTTC. Translation: CASSPWRGNEQFF.

The CDR3 sequence is CASSLCNRVFCEQYF. The CDR3 region has the DNA TGTGCCAGCAGTTTATGCAACAGGGTATTTTGCGAGCAGTACTTC. This chain joins TRBV27 and TRBJ2-7, with a tentative D call TRBD1 (6 bases). Germline loops: CDR1 MNHEY, CDR2 SMNVEV (reference sequence). Trimming removed 1 base from V and 6 bases from J, with 16 bases in between. This CDR3 has 15 amino acids.

The chain joins TRBV4-1 to TRBJ2-7, with D possibly being TRBD1 (6 bases). V lost 1 base, J lost 2 bases, and 18 bases lay in between. Germline V gene data show CDR1 as MGHRA and CDR2 as YSYEKL. The CDR3 has 17 residues. Written as DNA, the CDR3 is TGCGCCAGCAGCCAAGTCTCGGACAGTATCTCTCCCTACGAGCAGTACTTC. It codes for CASSQVSDSISPYEQYF.

The rearrangement links TRBV4-1 to TRBJ2-1, with D possibly matching TRBD2 (6 bases). Germline V gives CDR1 MGHRA, CDR2 YSYEKL. The CDR3 is 12 residues long. V lost 2 bases and J lost 9, with 8 bases in between. CDR3 protein: CASSQWGVEQFF. CDR3 nucleotides: TGCGCCAGCAGCCAATGGGGGGTTGAGCAGTTCTTC.